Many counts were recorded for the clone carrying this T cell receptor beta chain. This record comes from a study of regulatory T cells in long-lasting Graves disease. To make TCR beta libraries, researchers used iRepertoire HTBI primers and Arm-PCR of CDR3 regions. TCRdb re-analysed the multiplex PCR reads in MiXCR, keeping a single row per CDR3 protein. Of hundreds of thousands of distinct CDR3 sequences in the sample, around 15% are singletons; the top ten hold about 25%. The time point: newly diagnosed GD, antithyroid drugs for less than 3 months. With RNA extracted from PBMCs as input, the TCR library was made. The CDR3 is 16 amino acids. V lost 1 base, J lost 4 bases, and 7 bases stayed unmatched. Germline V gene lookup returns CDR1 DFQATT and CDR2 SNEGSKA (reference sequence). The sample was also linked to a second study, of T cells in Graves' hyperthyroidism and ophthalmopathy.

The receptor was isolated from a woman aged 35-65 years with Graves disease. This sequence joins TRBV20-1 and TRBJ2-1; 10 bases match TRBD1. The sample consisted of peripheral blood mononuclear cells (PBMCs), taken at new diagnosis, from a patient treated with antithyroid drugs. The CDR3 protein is CSARVGTGVTYNEQFF. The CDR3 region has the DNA TGCAGTGCTAGAGTCGGGACAGGGGTAACATACAATGAGCAGTTCTTC.